The 21 T cell receptor beta chains listed next were all sequenced from one sample in a study of PD-1 blockade in mismatch repair-deficient tumors. This table comes from immunoSEQ multiplex PCR, and its TCRdb copy is limited to in-frame clones, with some not included. The table shows under 75,000 clones, with about 91% occurring only once. This specimen consisted of peripheral blood, obtained 52 weeks after starting pembrolizumab. These receptors all stem from an adult with mismatch repair-deficient cancer.

This clone was seen a single time. This rearrangement joins TRBV25-1 to TRBJ1-1; TRBD1 might be the D (6 bases). Germline V lookup: CDR1 MGHDK, CDR2 SYGVNS. The ends were cut back, 2 bases at V and 4 bases at J, with 14 bases in the middle. This CDR3 contains 15 residues. CDR3: CASSEGDKGSTEAFF. The CDR3 DNA reads TGTGCCAGCAGTGAAGGGGACAAGGGATCCACTGAAGCTTTCTTT.

This chain links TRBV15 with TRBJ2-1; no definite D call. The V end was cut by 1 base, the J end by 9 bases, with 16 bases between. The germline CDR1 and CDR2 sequences are LNHNV and YYDKDF (reference sequence). The CDR3 has 15 residues. CDR3: CATSRAGPRVGEQFF. CDR3 coding DNA: TGTGCCACCAGCAGAGCTGGGCCAAGGGTGGGTGAGCAGTTCTTC.

The V and J genes are TRBV5-1 and TRBJ1-4; D remains unclear. V dropped 7 bases and J dropped 8 bases, with 9 bases sitting between them. There are 11 residues in the CDR3. CDR1 and CDR2 (germline): SGHRS, YFSETQ. The CDR3 bases are TGCGCCAGCCGGGATAACGAAAAACTGTTTTTT. Translated: CASRDNEKLFF.

This chain connects TRBV6-5 to TRBJ2-1, with D possibly being TRBD2 (6 bases). The CDR3 totals 14 residues. Looked up from germline, CDR1 is MNHEY and CDR2 is SVGAGI. The germline V and J ends were trimmed by 5 bases and 7 bases, with 15 bases remaining between them. CDR3: CASSRDSFSNEQFF. DNA of the CDR3: TGTGCCAGCAGTCGGGACTCATTTTCGAATGAGCAGTTCTTC.

The rearrangement links TRBV7-8 to TRBJ2-3; D remains ambiguous. V was trimmed by 0 bases and J by 2 bases, leaving 21 bases between them. Germline CDR1 is SGHVS and CDR2 is FQNEAQ. This CDR3 spans 19 amino acids. CDR3 nucleotide sequence: TGTGCCAGCAGCTTAGCGTCGTCGGGTGTTTCGAGAGACACAGATACGCAGTATTTT. Its translation: CASSLASSGVSRDTDTQYF.

This clone was counted only a few times. The chain links TRBV19 to TRBJ2-2, with D uncertain. The V end lost 4 bases, the J end lost 6 bases, and 18 bases lay between the germline ends. The germline V gene has CDR1 LNHDA and CDR2 SQIVND (reference sequence). This CDR3 is built from 16 residues. The CDR3 DNA reads as TGTGCCAGTAGTACCGGGCAGGCGGAGAGCCCCGGGGAGCTGTTTTTT. It is translated as CASSTGQAESPGELFF.

The chain combines TRBV10-3 with TRBJ2-7, with 8 bases lining up with TRBD2. This CDR3 contains 14 residues. CDR1 is ENHRY, CDR2 SYGVKD, per germline. V gave up 6 bases and J gave up 5 bases; unmatched junction bases: 9. CDR3 bases: TGTGCCATCAGCGTGGAGAGAGCGGGAGACGAGCAGTACTTC. Translating it yields CAISVERAGDEQYF.

The chain is built from TRBV10-1 and TRBJ2-3; D gene uncertain. The CDR3 is 13 amino acids. The V end lost 6 bases, the J end lost 3 bases, and 10 bases lay between the germline ends. In germline, CDR1 is WNHNN, CDR2 SYGVQD (reference sequence). CDR3: CASSPRTTDTQYF. CDR3 nucleotides: TGCGCCAGCAGCCCCAGAACTACAGATACGCAGTATTTT.

V gene TRBV7-9 combines with J gene TRBJ2-7; D is ambiguous. The length of the CDR3 is 12 residues. The germline V gene encodes CDR1 SEHNR and CDR2 FQNEAQ (reference sequence). V lost 5 bases and J lost 4, with 9 bases in between. The CDR3 DNA sequence: TGTGCCAGCAGCCATACCGTATACGAGCAGTACTTC. Translated: CASSHTVYEQYF.

This clone was counted once. V usage is TRBV28 and J usage is TRBJ2-5; D not certain. The germline V gene has CDR1 MDHEN and CDR2 SYDVKM. V dropped 2 bases and J dropped 1 base, with 8 bases sitting between them. The CDR3 contains 14 residues. CDR3 sequence reads: CASSLRHPQETQYF. The CDR3 bases are TGTGCCAGCAGTTTAAGGCACCCCCAAGAGACCCAGTACTTC.

The chain employs TRBV15 and TRBJ2-7; 8 nucleotides line up with TRBD2. The germline CDR1 and CDR2 sequences are LNHNV and YYDKDF (reference sequence). The CDR3 contains 16 residues. The V and J ends lost 0 bases and 6 bases, in that order; junction bases with no gene match: 10. The CDR3 region is CATSRDHPGLVGEQYF. As DNA, the CDR3 is TGTGCCACCAGCAGAGATCATCCGGGACTAGTCGGCGAGCAGTACTTC. The full variable domain, in which reference TRBV15 and TRBJ2-7 provide the parts outside the CDR3, is DAMVIQNPRYQVTQFGKPVTLSCSQTLNHNVMYWYQQKSSQAPKLLFHYYDKDFNNEADTPDNFQSRRPNTSFCFLDIRSPGLGDTAMYLCATSRDHPGLVGEQYFGPGTRLTVT.

V is TRBV9 and J is TRBJ1-4; tentatively, D is TRBD1 (5 bases). This CDR3 contains 16 residues. Trimming removed 0 bases at V and 3 bases at J, with 12 bases between. Germline V CDR1 and CDR2: SGDLS, YYNGEE. CDR3 sequence (DNA): TGTGCCAGCAGCGTAGATCCCGGGGCATCTAATGAAAAACTGTTTTTT. Amino acids: CASSVDPGASNEKLFF.

The chain employs TRBV5-1 and TRBJ2-1; a possible D gene is TRBD1 (5 bases). Germline V gene data show CDR1 as SGHRS and CDR2 as YFSETQ. The length of the CDR3 is 15 residues. Trimming cost V 0 bases and J 8 bases, with 15 bases left between them. The CDR3 is CASSLDRDSLYEQFF. The CDR3 nucleotides are TGCGCCAGCAGCTTGGATCGTGACAGTCTCTATGAGCAGTTCTTC.

The rearrangement joins TRBV4-1 to TRBJ2-7; D might be TRBD1 (5 bases). The CDR3 runs to 12 residues. Germline CDR1 and CDR2: MGHRA and YSYEKL. The V end lost 2 bases, the J end lost 5 bases, and 7 bases lay between the germline ends. The CDR3 reads CASSQRGNEQYF. The CDR3 nucleotides read TGCGCCAGCAGCCAAAGGGGAAACGAGCAGTACTTC.

The J gene is TRBJ2-7, the V gene TRBV7-9, with TRBD1 identical over 9 bases. Looked up from germline, CDR1 is SEHNR and CDR2 is FQNEAQ (reference sequence). The length of the CDR3 is 15 residues. Trimming cost V 3 bases and J 5 bases; bases outside gene matches: 8. CDR3 coding DNA: TGTGCCAGCAGCTTTACAGGGGGCGCTTCGAACGAGCAGTACTTC. It encodes CASSFTGGASNEQYF. The full variable domain, rest sourced from reference TRBV7-9 and TRBJ2-7, is DTGVSQNPRHKITKRGQNVTFRCDPISEHNRLYWYRQTLGQGPEFLTYFQNEAQLEKSRLLSDRFSAERPKGSFSTLEIQRTEQGDSAMYLCASSFTGGASNEQYFGPGTRLTVT.

This chain connects TRBV6-1 to TRBJ1-2; D not resolved. V lost 5 bases to trimming and J lost 8 bases, with 9 bases between them. Germline CDR1 and CDR2: MNHNS and SASEGT. The CDR3 has 11 residues. DNA for the CDR3: TGTGCCAGCAGTTACGGATGGGGCTACACCTTC. Its protein is CASSYGWGYTF.

This clone was picked up a small number of times. The chain links TRBV6-1 to TRBJ1-5; D remains unclear. The CDR3 totals 15 residues. Between the trimmed V and J ends, which lost 5 bases and 4 bases, there was a span of 15 bases. Germline values: CDR1 MNHNS, CDR2 SASEGT. CDR3 protein: CASSTRGEGNQPQHF. The CDR3 coding sequence is TGTGCCAGCAGTACCCGAGGAGAGGGAAATCAGCCCCAGCATTTT.

The rearrangement links TRBV30 to TRBJ2-2, with 8 bases identical to TRBD2. The CDR3 is 15 amino acids. Germline V CDR1 and CDR2: GTSNPN, SVGIG (reference sequence). The J segment lost 5 bases and the V segment lost 5 bases, leaving 10 bases of the junction unmatched. CDR3 DNA: TGTGCCTGGGACCCCCTGCGGGAGGATACCGGGGAGCTGTTTTTT. Its protein product is CAWDPLREDTGELFF. The full variable domain, rest sourced from reference TRBV30 and TRBJ2-2, is SQTIHQWPATLVQPVGSPLSLECTVEGTSNPNLYWYRQAAGRGLQLLFYSVGIGQISSEVPQNLSASRPQDRQFILSSKKLLLSDSGFYLCAWDPLREDTGELFFGEGSRLTVL.

This chain joins TRBV27 and TRBJ2-7; D perhaps matches TRBD1 (5 bases). Deletions cut 5 bases from V and 5 bases from J, with 13 bases between. This CDR3 spans 13 amino acids. The V gene's germline CDR1 is MNHEY and CDR2 SMNVEV (reference sequence). Here the CDR3 DNA reads TGTGCCAGCAGTACCCTCACAGGAGACGAGCAGTACTTC. It codes for CASSTLTGDEQYF.

The V call is TRBV27, the J call TRBJ1-5; no reliable D call. The V gene's germline CDR1 is MNHEY and CDR2 SMNVEV (reference sequence). Trimming took 3 bases from V and 0 from J, leaving 3 bases between them. CDR3 size: 13 residues. This chain's CDR3 is CASSFNSNQPQHF. In nucleotides, the CDR3 is TGTGCCAGCAGTTTTAATAGCAATCAGCCCCAGCATTTT.

Only one count was recorded for this clone. This chain links TRBV7-3 with TRBJ2-1; 10 positions match TRBD2. Germline V CDR1 and CDR2: SGHTA, FQGTGA. This CDR3 comprises 15 residues. With 5 bases clipped from V and 3 bases from J, the junction kept 4 bases outside the gene matches. The CDR3 spells CASSLTSGVYNEQFF. As DNA, the CDR3 is TGTGCCAGCAGCCTCACTAGCGGGGTCTACAATGAGCAGTTCTTC.